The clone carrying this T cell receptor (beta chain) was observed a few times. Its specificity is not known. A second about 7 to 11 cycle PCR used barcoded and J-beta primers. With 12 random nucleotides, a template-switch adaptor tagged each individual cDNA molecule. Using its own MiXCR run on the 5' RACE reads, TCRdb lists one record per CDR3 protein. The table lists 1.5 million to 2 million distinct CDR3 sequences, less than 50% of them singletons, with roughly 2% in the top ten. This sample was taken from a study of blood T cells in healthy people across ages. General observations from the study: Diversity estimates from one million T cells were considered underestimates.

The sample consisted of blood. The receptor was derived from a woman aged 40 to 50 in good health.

The CDR3 protein is CASSLEASGTTSTDTQYF. The DNA for the CDR3 is TGTGCCAGCAGCTTAGAAGCTTCGGGGACCACTAGCACAGATACGCAGTATTTT. This rearrangement joins TRBV7-2 to TRBJ2-3; the D call may be TRBD1 or TRBD2 (5 bases each). CDR3 length: 18 amino acids. The germline V gene encodes CDR1 SGHTA and CDR2 FQGNSA. The V gene lost 1 base and the J gene lost 0 bases, with 17 bases spanning the gap.